This T cell receptor beta chain comes out of a study of blood T cell repertoires in COVID-19. Across fewer than 25 US areas, participants ranged in age from 18 to 89 years. Recovered participants had two consecutive negative NP/OP PCR tests, healthcare professional clearance, or symptom resolution. Germline V gene sequence: CDR1 MNHEY, CDR2 SMNVEV (reference sequence). The CDR3 sequence is 15 residues long. Trimming removed 0 bases at V and 10 bases at J, with 13 bases between. In the original analysis: Cell counts per sample came from amplifying reference gene primers. Sequenced by immunoSEQ multiplex PCR; TCRdb stores in-frame clones only, minus some. V and J calls plus clone size are reproduced from that table; the DNA served to infer D and trimming. The data show about 500,000 clones, around 90% seen once.

This TCR derives from a woman younger than 30 who had recovered from COVID-19. The gene calls are TRBV27 and TRBJ1-6; unclear D gene. What was sequenced was PBMCs or T cells enriched from blood (not recorded which). DNA of the CDR3: TGTGCCAGCAGTTTATCCCGGGGAGAGAGGTCACCCCTCCACTTT. This encodes CASSLSRGERSPLHF.